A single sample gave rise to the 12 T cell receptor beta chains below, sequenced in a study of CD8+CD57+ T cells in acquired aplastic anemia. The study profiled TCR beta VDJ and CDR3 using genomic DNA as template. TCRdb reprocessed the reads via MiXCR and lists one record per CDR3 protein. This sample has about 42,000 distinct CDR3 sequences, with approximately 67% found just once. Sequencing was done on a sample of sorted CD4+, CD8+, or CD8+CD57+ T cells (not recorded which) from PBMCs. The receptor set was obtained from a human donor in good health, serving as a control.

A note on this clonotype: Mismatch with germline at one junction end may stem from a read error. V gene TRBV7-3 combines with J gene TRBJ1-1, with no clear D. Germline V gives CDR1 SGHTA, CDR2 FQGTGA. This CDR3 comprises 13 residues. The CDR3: CASSLGMNAEAFF. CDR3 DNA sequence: TGTGCCAGCAGCTTAGGTATGAACGCTGAAGCTTTCTTT.

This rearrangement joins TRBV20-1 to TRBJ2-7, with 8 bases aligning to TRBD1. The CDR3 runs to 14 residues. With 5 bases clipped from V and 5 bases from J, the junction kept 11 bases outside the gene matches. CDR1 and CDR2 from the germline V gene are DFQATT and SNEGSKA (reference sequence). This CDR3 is CSAPGQTGDHEQYF. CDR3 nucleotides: TGCAGTGCTCCGGGGCAGACAGGGGACCACGAGCAGTACTTC.

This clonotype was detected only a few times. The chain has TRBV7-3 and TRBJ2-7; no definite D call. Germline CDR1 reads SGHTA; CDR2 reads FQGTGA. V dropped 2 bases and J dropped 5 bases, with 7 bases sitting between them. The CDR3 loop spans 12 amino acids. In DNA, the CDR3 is TGTGCCAGCAGCTTAGGCGGAGACGAGCAGTACTTC. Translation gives CASSLGGDEQYF.

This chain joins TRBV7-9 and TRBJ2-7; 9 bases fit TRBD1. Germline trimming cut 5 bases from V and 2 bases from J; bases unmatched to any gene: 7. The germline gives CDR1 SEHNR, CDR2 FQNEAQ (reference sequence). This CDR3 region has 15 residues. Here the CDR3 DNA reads TGTGCCAGCAGCCCGGGACAGGGTCGGGCCTACGAGCAGTACTTC. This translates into CASSPGQGRAYEQYF. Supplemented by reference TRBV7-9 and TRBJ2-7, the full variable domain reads DTGVSQNPRHKITKRGQNVTFRCDPISEHNRLYWYRQTLGQGPEFLTYFQNEAQLEKSRLLSDRFSAERPKGSFSTLEIQRTEQGDSAMYLCASSPGQGRAYEQYFGPGTRLTVT.

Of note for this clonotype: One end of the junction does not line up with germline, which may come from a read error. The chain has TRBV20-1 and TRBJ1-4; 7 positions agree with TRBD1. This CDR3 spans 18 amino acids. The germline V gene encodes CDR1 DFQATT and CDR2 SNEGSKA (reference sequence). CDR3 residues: CGARIHRATGRRDEKLFF. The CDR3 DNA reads TGCGGTGCTAGAATCCACCGGGCGACAGGGAGGAGGGACGAAAAACTGTTTTTT.

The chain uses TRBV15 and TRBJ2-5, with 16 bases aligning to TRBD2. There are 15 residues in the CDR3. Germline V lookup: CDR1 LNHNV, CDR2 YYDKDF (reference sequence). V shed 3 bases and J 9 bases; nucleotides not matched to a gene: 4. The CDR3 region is CATSRGLAGGLAQYF. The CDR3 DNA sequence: TGTGCCACCAGCAGGGGACTAGCGGGGGGGCTGGCCCAGTACTTC.

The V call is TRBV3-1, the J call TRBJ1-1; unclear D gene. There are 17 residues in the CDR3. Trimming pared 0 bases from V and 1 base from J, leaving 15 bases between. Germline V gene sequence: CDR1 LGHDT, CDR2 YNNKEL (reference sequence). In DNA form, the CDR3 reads TGTGCCAGCAGCCAAGATATGTTACGGGCCGAGAACACTGAAGCTTTCTTT. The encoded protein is CASSQDMLRAENTEAFF.

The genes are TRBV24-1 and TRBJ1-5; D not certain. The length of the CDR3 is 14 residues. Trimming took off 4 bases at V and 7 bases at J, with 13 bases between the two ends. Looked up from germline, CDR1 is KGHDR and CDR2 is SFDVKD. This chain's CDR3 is CATSDRLAGQPQHF. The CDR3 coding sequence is TGTGCCACCAGTGACCGCCTCGCGGGACAGCCCCAGCATTTT.

In nucleotides, the CDR3 is TGTGCCAGTACGATAGGGAAGGCCTATGGCTACACCTTC. Translating gives CASTIGKAYGYTF. The chain carries TRBV19 and TRBJ1-2; D uncertain. This CDR3 is built from 13 residues. Trimming took off 7 bases at V and 4 bases at J, with 13 bases between the two ends. Per germline, CDR1 LNHDA and CDR2 SQIVND (reference sequence).

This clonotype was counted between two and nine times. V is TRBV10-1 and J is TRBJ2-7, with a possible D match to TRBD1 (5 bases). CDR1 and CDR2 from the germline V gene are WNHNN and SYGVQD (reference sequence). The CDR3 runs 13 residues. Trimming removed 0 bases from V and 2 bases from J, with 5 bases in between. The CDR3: CASSESTAYEQYF. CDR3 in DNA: TGCGCCAGCAGTGAGTCGACAGCCTACGAGCAGTACTTC.

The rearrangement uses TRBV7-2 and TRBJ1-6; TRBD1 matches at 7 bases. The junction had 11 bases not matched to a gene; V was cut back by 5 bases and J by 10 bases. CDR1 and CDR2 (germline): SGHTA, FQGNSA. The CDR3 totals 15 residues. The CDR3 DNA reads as TGTGCCAGCAGCCACAAGTTTGGACAGGCGTCACCCCTCCACTTT. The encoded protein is CASSHKFGQASPLHF.

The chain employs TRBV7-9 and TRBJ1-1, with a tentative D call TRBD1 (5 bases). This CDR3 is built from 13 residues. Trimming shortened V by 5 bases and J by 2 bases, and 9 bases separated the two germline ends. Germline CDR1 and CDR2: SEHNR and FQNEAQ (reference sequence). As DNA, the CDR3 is TGTGCCAGCAGCCCCCAGGGAAACACTGAAGCTTTCTTT. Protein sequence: CASSPQGNTEAFF.